These 14 T cell receptor beta chains were sequenced from one sample in a study of CD8 T cells in ankylosing spondylitis. TCRdb reanalysed the 5' RACE reads using MiXCR and keeps one entry per CDR3 protein. This sample has about 150,000 distinct CDR3 sequences, with about 42% found just once. The specimen sequenced was synovial fluid, either unsorted or a sorted T cell fraction (not recorded which). These receptors were collected from a male donor with ankylosing spondylitis.

This clonotype was seen a few times. The rearrangement links TRBV12-3 or TRBV12-4 to TRBJ2-1; 11 bases map to TRBD1. CDR3 length: 17 amino acids. V shed 5 bases, J shed 5 bases, and the junction held 11 bases outside the gene matches. The CDR3 protein is CASSDSAGQGENNEQFF. In DNA, the CDR3 is TGTGCCAGCAGTGACAGCGCGGGACAGGGGGAGAACAATGAGCAGTTCTTC.

This chain links TRBV6-1 with TRBJ1-1; D may be TRBD1 (6 bases). Trimming left V 5 bases short and J 1 base short, with 11 bases between. Germline-derived CDR1 and CDR2 are MNHNS and SASEGT. This CDR3 contains 14 residues. CDR3 in DNA: TGTGCCAGCAGTCCCAGGGGCGAGAACACTGAAGCTTTCTTT. It yields the protein CASSPRGENTEAFF.

Concerning this clonotype itself: This could be a read error, since a much larger clone is one nucleotide away. The J gene is TRBJ2-1, the V gene TRBV5-1; 7 bases agree with TRBD2. The CDR3 totals 14 residues. In germline, CDR1 is SGHRS, CDR2 YFSETQ. Written as DNA, the CDR3 is TGCGCCAGCTCCGATCTAGCGGACTACAATGAGCGGTTCTTC. As protein: CASSDLADYNERFF.

This clonotype was counted a few times. The chain carries TRBV12-3 or TRBV12-4 and TRBJ1-2, with a weak D call TRBD1 (5 bases). V lost 5 bases and J 2 bases, leaving 9 bases between the germline ends. The CDR3 runs 13 residues. CDR3 region: CASSHPGNYGYTF. The DNA of the CDR3 is TGTGCCAGCAGTCACCCAGGGAACTATGGCTACACCTTC.

The V gene is TRBV7-8, the J gene TRBJ2-6; D is perhaps TRBD2 (5 bases). The CDR3 has 17 amino acids. V gave up 6 bases and J gave up 0 bases, with 15 bases separating them. Germline lookup yields CDR1 SGHVS and CDR2 FQNEAQ. CDR3 sequence reads: CASSPRRLNSGANVLTF. CDR3 in DNA: TGTGCCAGCAGTCCTCGGAGGCTCAACTCTGGGGCCAACGTCCTGACTTTC.

The J gene is TRBJ1-1, the V gene TRBV5-1, with D hard to call. The CDR3 covers 13 residues. The germline V gene has CDR1 SGHRS and CDR2 YFSETQ. V was clipped by 3 bases and J by 3 bases, with 9 bases between them. The CDR3 DNA reads as TGCGCCAGCAGCTCTTTCTTTGACACTGAAGCTTTCTTT. This sequence encodes CASSSFFDTEAFF. The full variable domain, its missing parts supplied by reference TRBV5-1 and TRBJ1-1, is KAGVTQTPRYLIKTRGQQVTLSCSPISGHRSVSWYQQTPGQGLQFLFEYFSETQRNKGNFPGRFSGRQFSNSRSEMNVSTLELGDSALYLCASSSFFDTEAFFGQGTRLTVV.

The V and J genes are TRBV9 and TRBJ2-3, with D tentatively TRBD1 (6 bases). The V end was cut by 0 bases, the J end by 5 bases, with 7 bases between. This CDR3 contains 13 residues. CDR1 is SGDLS and CDR2 is YYNGEE in the germline V gene. The DNA of the CDR3 is TGTGCCAGCAGCGTAGAGGGGGAAGATACGCAGTATTTT. Translating gives CASSVEGEDTQYF.

This clonotype was counted only a few times. This chain connects TRBV11-2 to TRBJ1-1, with D maybe TRBD1 (5 bases). Germline CDR1 is SGHAT and CDR2 is FQNNGV. Trimming removed 0 bases from V and 0 bases from J, with 17 bases in between. The length of the CDR3 is 18 residues. CDR3 in DNA: TGTGCCAGCAGCTTAGATCCGTTCTGGGGCGCCGTGAACACTGAAGCTTTCTTT. Its protein is CASSLDPFWGAVNTEAFF.

In its sample, this clonotype was seen a few times. The chain carries TRBV7-2 and TRBJ2-7; the D is unclear. CDR3 length: 15 residues. With 0 bases removed from V and 2 bases from J, the gap between germline ends came to 11 bases. Germline V gene lookup returns CDR1 SGHTA and CDR2 FQGNSA. The CDR3 DNA reads as TGTGCCAGCAGCTTAGCGACGGCGGAAGCCTACGAGCAGTACTTC. It specifies CASSLATAEAYEQYF.

The V call is TRBV27, the J call TRBJ1-1, with D tentatively TRBD1 (5 bases). The CDR3 totals 17 residues. CDR1 and CDR2 (germline): MNHEY, SMNVEV (reference sequence). V lost 5 bases, J lost 3 bases, and 22 bases lay in between. The CDR3 protein is CASSPVWGFLRDTEAFF. The CDR3, as DNA: TGTGCCAGCAGTCCCGTTTGGGGGTTTCTTAGGGACACTGAAGCTTTCTTT.

The DNA for the CDR3 is TGTGCCAGCAGCTTCGACAAACAGAAAAGGGTATTAATCGCTGAAGCTTTCTTT. This sequence encodes CASSFDKQKRVLIAEAFF. The rearrangement joins TRBV11-1 to TRBJ1-1; D not certain. The CDR3 has 18 residues. In germline, CDR1 is SGHAT, CDR2 FQDESV (reference sequence). V was clipped by 3 bases and J by 6 bases, with 26 bases between them.

The V call is TRBV5-1, the J call TRBJ1-1; D unclear. V was cut by 4 bases and J by 5 bases, with 18 bases left in between. CDR3 size: 15 residues. Germline CDR1 is SGHRS and CDR2 is YFSETQ. The CDR3 DNA sequence: TGCGCCAGCAGCCCACCGGTGGAGTTCGGGACTGAAGCTTTCTTT. Its protein is CASSPPVEFGTEAFF.

This clonotype showed up just once. The chain has TRBV11-2 and TRBJ1-1, with D unclear. CDR1 and CDR2 from the germline V gene are SGHAT and FQNNGV. The CDR3 consists of 17 residues. Trimming removed 0 bases from V and 0 bases from J, with 14 bases in between. CDR3 coding DNA: TGTGCCAGCAGCTTAGAACCCAGGCAGGTCATGAACACTGAAGCTTTCTTT. Its protein is CASSLEPRQVMNTEAFF.

This clonotype has more than one count but fewer than ten. This chain joins TRBV29-1 and TRBJ2-7, with TRBD1 identical over 7 bases. The V and J ends lost 0 bases and 9 bases, in that order; junction bases with no gene match: 11. Germline loops: CDR1 SQVTM, CDR2 ANQGSEA. The CDR3 contains 14 residues. The CDR3 spells CSVEDGQVASGQYF. The CDR3 nucleotides read TGCAGCGTTGAAGACGGACAGGTTGCCTCAGGGCAGTACTTC.